Sequencing of this TCR beta chain was carried out in a study of blood T cell repertoires in COVID-19. As for the study in general: PBMCs, B-cell-depleted T cells, or T cells provided the cDNA or gDNA that made up the material.

Source study methods: Amplification from reference gene primers served as the basis for estimated nucleated cell counts. Clones were read by immunoSEQ multiplex PCR, and TCRdb kept only the in-frame ones, dropping some. V and J calls and clone size are as listed in that table; D and trimming were resolved from the DNA. The sample lists 200,000 to 300,000 clones, roughly 76% occurring once. Germline CDR1 SGHRS, CDR2 YFSETQ. CDR3 length: 15 amino acids. V lost 5 bases and J lost 7; bases outside the gene matches: 9. Sequenced material: peripheral blood. This receptor was taken from a woman of 80 years or more with COVID-19, enrolled during active disease. The chain links TRBV5-1 to TRBJ1-4, with 9 bases that match TRBD1. The CDR3 sequence is CASRPTGGWVEKLFF. CDR3 bases: TGCGCCAGCAGACCAACAGGGGGCTGGGTTGAAAAACTGTTTTTT.